This TCR beta chain stems from a study of sequential checkpoint blockade in melanoma. About the study: Arm A got nivolumab then ipilimumab; arm B the reverse, 1:1. After both sequences, patients received maintenance nivolumab.

Treatment of the sample: randomized to nivolumab then ipilimumab (arm A) or the reverse (arm B). No patient had prior DNA-damaging chemotherapy. Live CD3+CD8+ CD19− CD56− cells were sorted from PBMCs. Produced via immunoSEQ multiplex PCR; TCRdb's table is partial and in-frame only. The table has about 9,900 clones, 70% to 80% seen once. This clonotype was sampled from a human donor with melanoma. This material consisted of CD8+ T cells sorted from blood (inferred from file names), taken from a patient given nivolumab and ipilimumab in sequence.

The CDR3 reads CASSGQGARKDYGYTF. The CDR3 DNA reads TGTGCCAGCAGTGGCCAGGGGGCTAGGAAGGACTATGGCTACACCTTC. J is TRBJ1-2 and V is TRBV6-1, with 8 nucleotides matching TRBD1. The ends lost 4 bases at V and 3 bases at J; junction bases unmatched: 10. This CDR3 comprises 16 residues. Germline lookup yields CDR1 MNHNS and CDR2 SASEGT.